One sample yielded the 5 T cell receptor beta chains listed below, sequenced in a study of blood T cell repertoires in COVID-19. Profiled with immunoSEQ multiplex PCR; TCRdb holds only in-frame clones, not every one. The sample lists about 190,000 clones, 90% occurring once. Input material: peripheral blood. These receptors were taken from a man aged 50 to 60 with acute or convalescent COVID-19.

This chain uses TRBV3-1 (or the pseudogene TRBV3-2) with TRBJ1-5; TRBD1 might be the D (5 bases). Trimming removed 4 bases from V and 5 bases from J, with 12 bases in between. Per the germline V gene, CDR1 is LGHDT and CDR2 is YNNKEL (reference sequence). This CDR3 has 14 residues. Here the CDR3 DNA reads TGTGCCAGCAGCCGAGGCAGGGCCTATCAGCCCCAGCATTTT. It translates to CASSRGRAYQPQHF.

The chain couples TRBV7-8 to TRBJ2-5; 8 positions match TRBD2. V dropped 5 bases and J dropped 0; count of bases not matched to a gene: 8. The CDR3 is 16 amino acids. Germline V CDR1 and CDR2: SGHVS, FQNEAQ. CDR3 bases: TGTGCCAGCAGCCCCTCGGGAGGGGTGTACCAAGAGACCCAGTACTTC. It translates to CASSPSGGVYQETQYF.

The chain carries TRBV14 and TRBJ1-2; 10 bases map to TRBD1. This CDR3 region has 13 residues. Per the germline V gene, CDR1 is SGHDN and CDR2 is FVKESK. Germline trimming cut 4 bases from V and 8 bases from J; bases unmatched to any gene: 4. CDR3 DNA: TGTGCCAGCAGCCGGGACAGGGGATACGGCTACACCTTC. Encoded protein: CASSRDRGYGYTF.

The CDR3 region has the DNA TGTGCCAGCAGTGCAGGGTTAGAGCCCCAGCATTTT. Translating it yields CASSAGLEPQHF. The J gene is TRBJ1-5, the V gene TRBV25-1, with a possible D match to TRBD1 (5 bases). Deletions cut 4 bases from V and 8 bases from J, with 9 bases between. The CDR3 covers 12 residues. Germline V gene data show CDR1 as MGHDK and CDR2 as SYGVNS. Combining the CDR3 with reference TRBV25-1 and TRBJ1-5 gives the whole variable domain EADIYQTPRYLVIGTGKKITLECSQTMGHDKMYWYQQDPGMELHLIHYSYGVNSTEKGDLSSESTVSRIRTEHFPLTLESARPSHTSQYLCASSAGLEPQHFGDGTRLSIL.

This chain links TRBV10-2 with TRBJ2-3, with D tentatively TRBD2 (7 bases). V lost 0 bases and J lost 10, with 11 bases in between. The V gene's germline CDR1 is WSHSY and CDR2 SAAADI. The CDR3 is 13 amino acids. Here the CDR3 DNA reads TGCGCCAGCAGTGAGTCAGACGGGGGGCCGCAGTATTTT. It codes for CASSESDGGPQYF.